Shown below are 11 T cell receptor beta chains from a single sample sequenced in a study of PD-1 blockade in classical Hodgkin lymphoma (TCRdb year 2020). Library construction relied on the immunoSEQ multiplex PCR assay. TCRdb holds this immuneACCESS table with in-frame rearrangements only. Some clones are missing; in checked studies, unresolved V genes explain under half, and the rest has no known cause. Recorded for this sample are about 10,000 clones; nearly 80% of them occurred a single time. The leading ten clones occupy 34% of the sample. The sample's time point label is to be understood as: cycle 2 day 1 (C2D1) of nivolumab. Every trial patient had relapsed after autologous stem cell transplantation, and cohorts A, B and C differed in prior brentuximab vedotin exposure. This specimen consisted of peripheral blood mononuclear cells (PBMCs), obtained before the second cycle of nivolumab. Receptors were obtained from a human donor with classical Hodgkin lymphoma.

This clone occurred once. The V call is TRBV6-1, the J call TRBJ2-7, with TRBD1 matching over 9 bases. The CDR3 extends over 15 amino acids. From germline, CDR1 is MNHNS and CDR2 SASEGT. J was trimmed by 6 bases and V by 8 bases; bases with no gene match: 14. The CDR3 DNA reads as TGTGCCAGCTATGATGTAGGGACAGGGTCTTTCGAGCAGTACTTC. It yields the protein CASYDVGTGSFEQYF.

This clone was picked up a small number of times. The chain couples TRBV9 to TRBJ1-4; D perhaps matches TRBD1 (6 bases). Trimming pared 1 base from V and 8 bases from J, leaving 18 bases between. This CDR3 is 16 amino acids long. The germline V gene has CDR1 SGDLS and CDR2 YYNGEE. Here the CDR3 reads CASSVNTGSMAEKLFF. In DNA, the CDR3 is TGTGCCAGCAGCGTAAACACAGGGAGCATGGCAGAAAAACTGTTTTTT. The full variable domain, in which reference TRBV9 and TRBJ1-4 provide the parts outside the CDR3, is DSGVTQTPKHLITATGQRVTLRCSPRSGDLSVYWYQQSLDQGLQFLIQYYNGEERAKGNILERFSAQQFPDLHSELNLSSLELGDSALYFCASSVNTGSMAEKLFFGSGTQLSVL.

Written as DNA, the CDR3 is TGTGCCAGCAGCTGGTGGGATGAGCAGTTCTTC. This codes for CASSWWDEQFF. The genes are TRBV5-6 and TRBJ2-1; no firm D call. V was cut by 3 bases and J by 8 bases, with 6 bases left in between. CDR1 is SGHDT and CDR2 is YYEEEE in the germline V gene. This CDR3 is built from 11 residues.

This chain uses TRBV7-3 with TRBJ2-3; D might be TRBD1 or TRBD2, each matching 6 bases. V was clipped by 2 bases and J by 4 bases, with 10 bases between them. Per germline, CDR1 SGHTA and CDR2 FQGTGA. This CDR3 comprises 14 residues. The CDR3 bases are TGTGCCAGCAGCTTATCGGGGGCCCCAGATACGCAGTATTTT. Translating it yields CASSLSGAPDTQYF.

The genes are TRBV28 and TRBJ2-2; D is possibly TRBD1 (6 bases). This CDR3 spans 15 amino acids. With 3 bases removed from V and 4 bases from J, the gap between germline ends came to 12 bases. CDR1 is MDHEN, CDR2 SYDVKM, per germline. The CDR3 reads CASSLASRGTGELFF. As DNA, the CDR3 is TGTGCCAGCAGTTTGGCTAGCAGGGGCACCGGGGAGCTGTTTTTT. The variable domain in full, with the rest retrieved from reference TRBV28 and TRBJ2-2, is DVKVTQSSRYLVKRTGEKVFLECVQDMDHENMFWYRQDPGLGLRLIYFSYDVKMKEKGDIPEGYSVSREKKERFSLILESASTNQTSMYLCASSLASRGTGELFFGEGSRLTVL.

On this clone: The same CDR3 arises from other DNA sequences in this sample as well. CDR3 nucleotides: TGTGCCAGCAGACCCGGACAGTTGAACTATGGCTACACCTTC. This sequence encodes CASRPGQLNYGYTF. V is TRBV6-5 and J is TRBJ1-2; D may be TRBD1 (6 bases). This CDR3 comprises 14 residues. The germline V and J ends were trimmed by 6 bases and 2 bases, with 13 bases remaining between them. Germline CDR1 MNHEY, CDR2 SVGAGI.

The genes are TRBV9 and TRBJ2-2; perhaps TRBD2 as D (5 bases). The germline V gene encodes CDR1 SGDLS and CDR2 YYNGEE. The CDR3 extends over 14 amino acids. Trimming took off 1 base at V and 6 bases at J, with 10 bases between the two ends. The CDR3 sequence is CASSVRGLAGELFF. The CDR3 nucleotides are TGTGCCAGCAGCGTACGGGGATTGGCCGGGGAGCTGTTTTTT.

This sequence joins TRBV4-1 and TRBJ2-6; TRBD2 aligns across 7 bases. CDR3 size: 17 residues. With V trimmed by 1 base and J by 0 bases, 3 bases remained unmatched. The germline gives CDR1 MGHRA, CDR2 YSYEKL. Here the CDR3 reads CASSQVGGGSGANVLTF. In DNA, the CDR3 is TGCGCCAGCAGCCAAGTTGGGGGGGGCTCTGGGGCCAACGTCCTGACTTTC.

The V gene is TRBV19, the J gene TRBJ1-1; 9 bases are a match to TRBD1. The junction had 6 bases not matched to a gene; V was cut back by 5 bases and J by 5 bases. Germline V CDR1 and CDR2: LNHDA, SQIVND (reference sequence). The CDR3 covers 14 residues. In DNA, the CDR3 is TGTGCCAGTAGTTTGGGACAGGGAAGGACTGAAGCTTTCTTT. This gives the protein CASSLGQGRTEAFF.

The chain uses TRBV11-2 and TRBJ2-7; 7 bases map to TRBD1. V gave up 6 bases and J gave up 3 bases; unmatched junction bases: 8. CDR1 is SGHAT, CDR2 FQNNGV, per germline. This CDR3 has 14 amino acids. CDR3 amino acids: CASRIQGIDYEQYF. The CDR3 region has the DNA TGTGCCAGCAGGATACAGGGGATCGACTACGAGCAGTACTTC.

The genes are TRBV7-3 and TRBJ2-1; perhaps TRBD2 as D (6 bases). The germline V gene encodes CDR1 SGHTA and CDR2 FQGTGA. Trimming removed 4 bases at V and 8 bases at J, with 21 bases between. The CDR3 totals 16 residues. The CDR3 spells CASSSGLATHDDEQFF. The CDR3 region has the DNA TGTGCCAGCAGCTCGGGGCTAGCGACACACGACGATGAGCAGTTCTTC.